These T cell receptor beta chains were read from a single sample in a study of technical replicates of blood from a handful of donors. Clones were read by immunoSEQ multiplex PCR, and TCRdb kept only the in-frame ones, dropping some. The sample lists around 68,000 clones, under 98% occurring once. The sequencing sample was made of T cells isolated from PBMCs. The receptors were sampled from a human donor in good health. CDR3s include the opening cysteine and the closing phenylalanine or tryptophan. The D gene is left open where the match is weak. Only part of the rows carry a size: once, few, many, or a class if the clone is expanded.

j_gene | v_gene | d_gene | abundance | CDR3nt | CDR3aa
TRBJ2-1 | TRBV2 | . | . | TGTGCCAGTAATGCGGAGGGGAGGAATGAGCAGTTCTTC | CASNAEGRNEQFF
TRBJ2-1 | TRBV30 | . | . | TGTGGACTAAGCGTTTGGGGACTCAATGAGCAGTTCTTC | CGLSVWGLNEQFF
TRBJ1-1 | TRBV19 | . | once | TGTGCCAGCGATCTGCTTGGGGGGGTAGGAACTGAAGCTTTCTTT | CASDLLGGVGTEAFF
TRBJ1-5 | TRBV30 | . | . | TGTGCCTGGAGTGCAGGGTATAGGGATCAGCCCCAGCATTTT | CAWSAGYRDQPQHF
TRBJ1-4 | TRBV28 | . | . | TGTGCCAGCAGATGGGGCAGGGGTGAAAAACTGTTTTTT | CASRWGRGEKLFF
TRBJ1-2 | TRBV5-6 | . | . | TGTGCCAGCAGCTTCGGAGACAGCTCTAACTATGGCTACACCTTC | CASSFGDSSNYGYTF
TRBJ2-7 | TRBV28 | . | . | TGTGCCAGCAGTCTACCAGCGACAGGCTTAGGATACGAGCAGTACTTC | CASSLPATGLGYEQYF
TRBJ1-1 | TRBV7-9 | . | . | TGTGCCATCACATACGGAGGTTCCATGAACACTGAAGCTTTCTTT | CAITYGGSMNTEAFF
TRBJ2-2 | TRBV30 | TRBD1 | . | TGTGCCTGTCCGGGACAGGGGTCCGGGGAGCTGTTTTTT | CACPGQGSGELFF
TRBJ2-3 | TRBV27 | TRBD2 | . | TGTGCCAGTGGGAGGGCAAGCACAGATACGCAGTATTTT | CASGRASTDTQYF
TRBJ2-4 | TRBV4-2 | . | once | TGTGCCAGCAGCCAAGAAGGCGGGAAGGGGTACTTC | CASSQEGGKGYF
TRBJ1-2 | TRBV7-9 | TRBD1 | . | TGTAGTCCAGGGGGTTATATCTATGGCTACACCTTC | CSPGGYIYGYTF
TRBJ2-5 | TRBV19 | . | . | TGTGCCAGTAGTATCGGCGCGGGACGAGGAGAGACCCAGTACTTC | CASSIGAGRGETQYF
TRBJ2-5 | TRBV6-5 | TRBD2 | . | TGTGCCAGCAGCCCTTTCTCGGGAGGTATGGAGACCCAGTACTTC | CASSPFSGGMETQYF
TRBJ2-7 | TRBV11-3 | . | . | TGTGCCAGCAGCTTTTTCCGGTACGGTGAGACAGTTTCCGAATCCTACGAGCAGTACTTC | CASSFFRYGETVSESYEQYF
TRBJ1-1 | TRBV28 | TRBD1 | . | TGTGCCAGCACCCCATCCGACAGGGGACCTGAAGCTTTCTTT | CASTPSDRGPEAFF
TRBJ1-5 | TRBV21-1 | . | . | TGTGCCAGCAGGCCTTTAACGACAGGGGGAACAACAGGGAGTAGCAATCAGCCCCAGCATTTT | CASRPLTTGGTTGSSNQPQHF
TRBJ2-3 | TRBV7-2 | . | . | TGTGCCAGCAGCTTGTTGGTCGTTAGAACAGATACGCAGTATTTT | CASSLLVVRTDTQYF
TRBJ2-7 | TRBV6-1 | . | . | TGTGCCAGCACTATTGGACAGCTTAGCTCCTACGAGCAGTACTTC | CASTIGQLSSYEQYF
TRBJ2-3 | TRBV4-3 | . | . | TGCGCCAGCAGCCAAGTAACCTCCTCGGTGACAGATACGCAGTATTTT | CASSQVTSSVTDTQYF
TRBJ1-5 | TRBV19 | . | . | TGTGCCAGTAGTATGGGACACCTCAATCAGCCCCAGCATTTT | CASSMGHLNQPQHF
TRBJ2-5 | TRBV28 | . | . | TGTGCCAGCAGAGAGCTAGGAGACAGCCCCCAAGAGACCCAGTACTTC | CASRELGDSPQETQYF
TRBJ2-2 | TRBV9 | . | . | TGTGCCAGCAGCGTCCCCTTAGGGGGGGGATCGAACACCGGGGAGCTGTTTTTT | CASSVPLGGGSNTGELFF
TRBJ2-7 | TRBV13 | . | once | TGTGCCAGCAGCTCCCATGCAGGGCGAAGCTCCTACGAGCAGTACTTC | CASSSHAGRSSYEQYF
TRBJ2-6 | TRBV6-1 | TRBD1 | . | TGTGCCAGCAGTGCCCAGGGGGCCTCTGGGGCCAACGTCCTGACTTTC | CASSAQGASGANVLTF